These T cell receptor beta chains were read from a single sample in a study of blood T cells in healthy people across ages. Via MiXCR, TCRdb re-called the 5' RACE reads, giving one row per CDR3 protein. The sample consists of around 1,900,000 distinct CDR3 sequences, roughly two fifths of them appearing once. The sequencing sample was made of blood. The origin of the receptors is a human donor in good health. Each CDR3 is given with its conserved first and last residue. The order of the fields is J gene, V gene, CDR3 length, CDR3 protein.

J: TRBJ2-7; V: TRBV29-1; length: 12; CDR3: CSAGDRLYEQYF
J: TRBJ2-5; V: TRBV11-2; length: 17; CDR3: CASSARRGLAGQETQYF
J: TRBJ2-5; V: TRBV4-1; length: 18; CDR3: CASSRWASGGGLQETQYF
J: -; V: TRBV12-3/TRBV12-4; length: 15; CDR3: CASSLVASGEGTQYF
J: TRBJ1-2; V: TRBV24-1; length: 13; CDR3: CATSDHLDYGYTF
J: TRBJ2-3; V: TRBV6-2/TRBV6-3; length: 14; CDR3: CASSYGTLARTQYF
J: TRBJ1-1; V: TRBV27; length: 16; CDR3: CASRQTSTGLGTEAFF
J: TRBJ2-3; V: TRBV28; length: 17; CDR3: CASSLLAGGVRADTQYF
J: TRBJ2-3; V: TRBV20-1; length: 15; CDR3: CSAQGTSGREDTQYF
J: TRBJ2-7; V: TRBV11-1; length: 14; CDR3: CASSPLGISYEQYF
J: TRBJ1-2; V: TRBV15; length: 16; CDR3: CATSRETFDTAYGYTF
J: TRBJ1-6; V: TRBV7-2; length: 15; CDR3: CASSPGTGMGSPLHF
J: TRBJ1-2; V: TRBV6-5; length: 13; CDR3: CASTSIGGIGYTF
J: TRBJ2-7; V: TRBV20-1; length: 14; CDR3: CSARDPFTAYEQYF
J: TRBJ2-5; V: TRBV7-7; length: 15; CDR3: CASSLAGLAQETQYF
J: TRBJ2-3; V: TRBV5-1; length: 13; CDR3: CASSLIESDTQYF
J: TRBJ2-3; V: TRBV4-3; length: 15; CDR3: CASSQDVGYPDTQYF
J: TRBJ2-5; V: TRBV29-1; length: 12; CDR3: CSVVTEQETQYF
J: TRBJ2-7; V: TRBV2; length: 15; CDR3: CASRAGSQPTYEQYF
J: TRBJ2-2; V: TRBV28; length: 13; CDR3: CATNRGVTGELFF
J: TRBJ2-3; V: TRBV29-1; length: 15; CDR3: CSVEGQQTSTDTQYF
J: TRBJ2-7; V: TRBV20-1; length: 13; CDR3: CSAATGSSYEQYF
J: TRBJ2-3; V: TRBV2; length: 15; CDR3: CASSALQGGTDTQYF
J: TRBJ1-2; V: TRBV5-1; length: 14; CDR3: CASSQTGGVDGYTF
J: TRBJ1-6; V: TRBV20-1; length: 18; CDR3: CSARDPWQGQSYNSPLHF
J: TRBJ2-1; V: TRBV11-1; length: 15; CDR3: CASTLGGFSHNEQFF
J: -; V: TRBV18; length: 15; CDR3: CASPPPGLASYEQYF
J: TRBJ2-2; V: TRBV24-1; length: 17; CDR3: CATSDLVLSSGPGELFF
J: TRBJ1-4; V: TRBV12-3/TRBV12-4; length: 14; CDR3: CASSSRKGNEKLFF
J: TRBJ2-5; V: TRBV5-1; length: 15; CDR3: CASSLFRVGEGTQYF
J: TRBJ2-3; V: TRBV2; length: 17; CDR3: CASSVSGTGVRTDTQYF
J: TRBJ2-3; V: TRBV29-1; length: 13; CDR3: CSVRGRGSDTQYF
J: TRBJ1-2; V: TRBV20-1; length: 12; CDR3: CKIEAGNYGYTF
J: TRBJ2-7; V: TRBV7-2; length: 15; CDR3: CASSLDPWDSYEQYF
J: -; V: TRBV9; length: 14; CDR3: CASSGRQGDYEQYF
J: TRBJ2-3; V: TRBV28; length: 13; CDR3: CASSLYNTDTQYF
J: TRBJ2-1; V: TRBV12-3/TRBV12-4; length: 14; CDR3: CASNLGLAGNEQFF
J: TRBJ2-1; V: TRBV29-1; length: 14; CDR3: CSVLAGGPGNEQFF
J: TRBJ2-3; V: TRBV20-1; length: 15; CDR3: CSARDHGGGTDTQYF
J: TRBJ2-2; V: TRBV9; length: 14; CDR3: CASSPSQGLGELFF
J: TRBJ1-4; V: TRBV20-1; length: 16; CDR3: CSASRAWWGEIEKLFF
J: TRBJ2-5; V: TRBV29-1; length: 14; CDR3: CSVTPGATQETQYF
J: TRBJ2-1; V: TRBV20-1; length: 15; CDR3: CSAQSGAGGTNEQFF
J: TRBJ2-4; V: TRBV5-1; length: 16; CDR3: CASSPYSDREGNIQYF
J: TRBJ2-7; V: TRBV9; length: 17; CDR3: CASSVGFTGQGVYEQYF
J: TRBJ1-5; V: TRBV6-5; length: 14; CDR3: CASSRRQGGQPQHF
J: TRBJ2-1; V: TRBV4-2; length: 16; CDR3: CASSQDWDNFYNEQFF
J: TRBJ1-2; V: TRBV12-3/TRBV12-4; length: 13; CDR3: CASSFQGPYGYTF
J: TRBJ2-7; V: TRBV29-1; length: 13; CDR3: CSVVSGGLFEQYF
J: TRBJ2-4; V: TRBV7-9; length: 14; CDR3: CASSLAGGADEQYF
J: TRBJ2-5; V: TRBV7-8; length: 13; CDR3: CASSFEEGETQYF
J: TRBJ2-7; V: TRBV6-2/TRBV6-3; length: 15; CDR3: CASSYSAGPFYEQYF
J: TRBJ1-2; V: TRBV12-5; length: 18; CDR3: CASGSDEDRGIYGYGYTF